This T cell receptor beta chain was retrieved from a study of neurological immune-mediated disorders. This clonotype was seen repeatedly, ten times or more. TCRdb recomputed calls from the 5' RACE reads with MiXCR, one row per CDR3 protein. The sample includes some 65,000 distinct CDR3 sequences, around 4% of them seen just once. There are 15 residues in the CDR3. Germline CDR1 and CDR2: LGHDT and YNNKEL (reference sequence). Trimming took 1 base from V and 4 from J, leaving 12 bases between them. This sequence was found in a man aged 50 or older with multiple sclerosis. Sequencing was done on a sample of PBMCs. J is TRBJ2-3 and V is TRBV3-1; a weak D match, TRBD2 (7 bases). CDR3 protein: CASSQAGGAADTQYF. CDR3 bases: TGTGCCAGCAGCCAAGCGGGGGGCGCCGCAGATACGCAGTATTTT.